The next 3 T cell receptor beta chains were all read from a single sample in a study of shared clonotypes between healthy human individuals. Generated by immunoSEQ multiplex PCR, the TCRdb table keeps only in-frame clones and is missing some. In the table there are about 380,000 clones, just over 95% of which are singletons. Sequencing was carried out using memory CD8+ T cells sorted from blood. Subset given: CD45RO+ cells pooled with CCR7-negative TemRA cells. These receptors were collected from a man aged 30-40 years in good health.

This clone was seen just once. The J gene is TRBJ2-1, the V gene TRBV6-6, with 11 bases lining up with TRBD1. This CDR3 has 13 residues. V was pared by 6 bases and J by 13 bases, with 8 bases of the junction left unmatched. Per the germline V gene, CDR1 is MNHNY and CDR2 is SVGAGI (reference sequence). Here the CDR3 DNA reads TGTGCCAGCAGCCCAGGACAGGGGGCCTTACAGTTCTTC. Protein sequence: CASSPGQGALQFF.

This clone has only one observation. The chain recombines TRBV6-1 with TRBJ1-3; no reliable D call. Germline CDR1 reads MNHNS; CDR2 reads SASEGT. The CDR3 is made up of 13 amino acids. Trimming shortened V by 2 bases and J by 4 bases, and 6 bases separated the two germline ends. The CDR3 DNA reads TGTGCCAGCAGTGAAATCCTGGGAAACACCATATATTTT. Translation: CASSEILGNTIYF.

The gene calls are TRBV4-2 and TRBJ1-4; 7 nucleotides match TRBD1. With V trimmed by 2 bases and J by 3 bases, 0 bases remained unmatched. The germline V gene encodes CDR1 LGHNA and CDR2 YNFKEQ. This CDR3 is built from 14 residues. CDR3 in amino acids: CASSQQGANEKLFF. CDR3 nucleotides: TGTGCCAGCAGCCAACAGGGGGCTAATGAAAAACTGTTTTTT.